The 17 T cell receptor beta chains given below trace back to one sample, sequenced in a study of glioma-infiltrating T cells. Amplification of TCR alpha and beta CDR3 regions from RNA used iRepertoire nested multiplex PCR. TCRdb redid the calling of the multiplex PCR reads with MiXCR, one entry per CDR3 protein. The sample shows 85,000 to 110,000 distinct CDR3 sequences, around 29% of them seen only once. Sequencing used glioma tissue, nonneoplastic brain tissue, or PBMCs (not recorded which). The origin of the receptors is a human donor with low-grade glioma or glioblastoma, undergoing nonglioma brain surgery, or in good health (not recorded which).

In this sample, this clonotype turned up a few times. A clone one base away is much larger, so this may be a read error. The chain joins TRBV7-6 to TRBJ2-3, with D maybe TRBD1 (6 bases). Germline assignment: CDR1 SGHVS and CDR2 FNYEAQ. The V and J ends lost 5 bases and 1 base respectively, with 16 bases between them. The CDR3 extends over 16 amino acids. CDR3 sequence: CASSVLGADGTDTQYF. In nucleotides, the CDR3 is TGTGCCAGCAGCGTATTGGGGGCTGACGGCACAGATACGCAGTATTTT.

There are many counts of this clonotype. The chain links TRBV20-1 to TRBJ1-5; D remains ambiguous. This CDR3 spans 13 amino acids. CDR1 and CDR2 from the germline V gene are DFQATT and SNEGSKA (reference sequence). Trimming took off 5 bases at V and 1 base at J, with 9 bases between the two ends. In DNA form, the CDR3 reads TGCAGTGCTCAAGAGAGGAGCAATCAGCCCCAGCATTTT. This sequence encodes CSAQERSNQPQHF.

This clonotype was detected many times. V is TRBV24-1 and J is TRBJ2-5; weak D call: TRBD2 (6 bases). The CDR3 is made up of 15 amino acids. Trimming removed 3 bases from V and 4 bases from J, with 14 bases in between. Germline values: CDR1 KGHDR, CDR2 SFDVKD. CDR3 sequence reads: CATSDPLLARETQYF. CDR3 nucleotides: TGTGCCACCAGTGATCCTCTCCTAGCGCGAGAGACCCAGTACTTC.

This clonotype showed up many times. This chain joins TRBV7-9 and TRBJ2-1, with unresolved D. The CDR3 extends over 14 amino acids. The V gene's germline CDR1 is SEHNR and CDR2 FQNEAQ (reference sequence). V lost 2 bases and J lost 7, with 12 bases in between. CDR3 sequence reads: CASSLIAASNEQFF. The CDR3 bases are TGTGCCAGCAGCTTAATTGCAGCTTCTAATGAGCAGTTCTTC.

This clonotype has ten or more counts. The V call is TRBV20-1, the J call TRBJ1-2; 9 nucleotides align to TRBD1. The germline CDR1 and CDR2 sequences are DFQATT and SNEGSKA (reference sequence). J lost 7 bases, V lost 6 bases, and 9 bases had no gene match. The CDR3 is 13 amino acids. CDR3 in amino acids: CSAKSGQGVGYTF. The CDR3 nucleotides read TGCAGTGCCAAGTCGGGACAGGGCGTTGGCTACACCTTC.

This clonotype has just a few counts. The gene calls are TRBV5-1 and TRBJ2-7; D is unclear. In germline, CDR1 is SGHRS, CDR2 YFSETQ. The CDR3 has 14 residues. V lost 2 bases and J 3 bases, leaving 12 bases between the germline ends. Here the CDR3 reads CASSLGVVGYEQYF. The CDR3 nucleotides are TGCGCCAGCAGCTTAGGAGTAGTGGGCTACGAGCAGTACTTC.

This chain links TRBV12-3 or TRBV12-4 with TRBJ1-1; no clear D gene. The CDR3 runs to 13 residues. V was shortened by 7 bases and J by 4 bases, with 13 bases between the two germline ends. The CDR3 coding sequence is TGTGCCAGCACCCCCCGGGAGGGCACTGAAGCTTTCTTT. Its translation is CASTPREGTEAFF.

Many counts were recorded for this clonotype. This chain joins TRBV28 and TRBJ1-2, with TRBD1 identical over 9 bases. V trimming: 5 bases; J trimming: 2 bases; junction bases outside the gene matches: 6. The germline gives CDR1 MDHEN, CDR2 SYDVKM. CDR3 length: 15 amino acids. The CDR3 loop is CASSGTGIGNYGYTF. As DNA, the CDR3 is TGTGCCAGCAGTGGGACAGGGATCGGGAACTATGGCTACACCTTC.

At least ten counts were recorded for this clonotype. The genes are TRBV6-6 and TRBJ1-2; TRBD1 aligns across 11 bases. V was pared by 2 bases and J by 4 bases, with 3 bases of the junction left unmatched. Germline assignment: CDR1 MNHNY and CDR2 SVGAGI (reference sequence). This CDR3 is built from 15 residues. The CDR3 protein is CASSYGQGASYGYTF. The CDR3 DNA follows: TGTGCCAGCAGTTACGGACAGGGGGCTAGCTATGGCTACACCTTC.

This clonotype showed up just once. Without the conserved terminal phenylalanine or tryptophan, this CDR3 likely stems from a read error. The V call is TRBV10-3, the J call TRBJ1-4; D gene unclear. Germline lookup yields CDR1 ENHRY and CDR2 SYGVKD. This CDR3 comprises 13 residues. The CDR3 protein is CAISESGNEKLFL. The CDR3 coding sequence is TGTGCCATCAGTGAGTCGGGTAATGAAAAGCTGTTTCTT.

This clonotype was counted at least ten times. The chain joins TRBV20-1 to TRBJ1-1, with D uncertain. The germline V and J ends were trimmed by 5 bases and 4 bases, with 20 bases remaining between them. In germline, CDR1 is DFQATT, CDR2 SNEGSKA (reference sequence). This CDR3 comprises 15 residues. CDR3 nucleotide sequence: TGCAGTGCTCGACCCTGGAGGATTCCAAGCACTGAAGCTTTCTTT. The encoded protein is CSARPWRIPSTEAFF.

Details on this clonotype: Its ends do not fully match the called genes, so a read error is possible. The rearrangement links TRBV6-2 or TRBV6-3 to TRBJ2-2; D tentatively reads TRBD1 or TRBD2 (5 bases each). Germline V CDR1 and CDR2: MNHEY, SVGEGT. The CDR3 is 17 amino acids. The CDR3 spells CASSYDDGHLLTGELSF. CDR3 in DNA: TGTGCCAGCAGTTACGACGATGGACACCTGCTAACCGGGGAGCTGTCTTTT.

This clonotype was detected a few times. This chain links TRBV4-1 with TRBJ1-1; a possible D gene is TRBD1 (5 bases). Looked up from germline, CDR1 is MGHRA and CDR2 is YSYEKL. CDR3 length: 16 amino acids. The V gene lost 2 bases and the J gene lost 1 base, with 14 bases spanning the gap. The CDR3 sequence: CASSQRGSSKNTEAFF. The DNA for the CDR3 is TGCGCCAGCAGCCAAAGGGGAAGCAGCAAGAACACTGAAGCTTTCTTT.

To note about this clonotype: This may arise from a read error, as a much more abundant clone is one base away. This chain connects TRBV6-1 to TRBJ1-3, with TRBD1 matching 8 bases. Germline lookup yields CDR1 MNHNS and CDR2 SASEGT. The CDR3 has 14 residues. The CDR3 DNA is TGTGCCAGCAGCCGGACAGGGAATAGAAACAACATATATTTT. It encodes CASSRTGNRNNIYF.

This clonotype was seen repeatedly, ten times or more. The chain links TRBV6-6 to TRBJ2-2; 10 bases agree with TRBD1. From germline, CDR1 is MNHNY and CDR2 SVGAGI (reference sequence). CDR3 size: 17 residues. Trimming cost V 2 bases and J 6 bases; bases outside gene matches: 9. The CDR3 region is CASSYLRQGANPGELFF. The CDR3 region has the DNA TGTGCCAGCAGTTACCTCCGACAGGGGGCAAATCCCGGGGAGCTGTTTTTT.

This chain's CDR3 is CASSIQASNQPQHF. The CDR3 DNA reads TGTGCCAGTAGTATTCAGGCCAGCAATCAGCCCCAGCATTTT. The V call is TRBV19, the J call TRBJ1-5, with unresolved D. V dropped 3 bases and J dropped 1 base, with 7 bases sitting between them. CDR1 is LNHDA, CDR2 SQIVND, per germline (reference sequence). CDR3 length: 14 residues.

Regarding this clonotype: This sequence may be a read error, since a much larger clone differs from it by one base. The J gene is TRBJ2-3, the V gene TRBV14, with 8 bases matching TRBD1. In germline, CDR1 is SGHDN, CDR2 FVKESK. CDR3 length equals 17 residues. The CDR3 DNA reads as TGTACCAGCAGCCTCCGGACAGGGAGTTTACGAGCGGATACGCAGTATTTT. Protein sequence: CTSSLRTGSLRADTQYF.